The 28 T cell receptor beta chains given below trace back to one sample, sequenced in a study of neoadjuvant anti-PD-1 for oral cavity cancer. Described time point: after neoadjuvant nivolumab, at surgical resection. Measured with immunoSEQ multiplex PCR; TCRdb has only the in-frame clones, and not every one. The sample yields tens of thousands of clones, 80% to 90% seen once. The sequenced sample was PBMCs, obtained after nivolumab (anti-PD-1) treatment. The receptors come from a person aged 40 to 85 with oral cavity squamous cell carcinoma.

The rearrangement links TRBV5-4 to TRBJ2-4, with D tentatively TRBD1 (6 bases). Germline lookup yields CDR1 SGHNT and CDR2 YYREEE (reference sequence). V was cut by 5 bases and J by 3 bases, with 15 bases left in between. The CDR3 runs to 15 residues. CDR3: CASSPQGSSKNIQYF. In DNA form, the CDR3 reads TGTGCCAGCAGTCCGCAGGGGTCGAGCAAAAACATTCAGTACTTC.

The chain carries TRBV25-1 and TRBJ2-6; unclear D gene. The CDR3 has 15 amino acids. The germline CDR1 and CDR2 sequences are MGHDK and SYGVNS. With 7 bases removed from V and 2 bases from J, the gap between germline ends came to 12 bases. CDR3 residues: CASNPGPPGANVLTF. DNA of the CDR3: TGTGCCAGCAATCCCGGCCCCCCTGGGGCCAACGTCCTGACTTTC.

CDR3 sequence: CASSLEQGEGTEAFF. The CDR3 DNA reads TGTGCCAGCAGCTTAGAACAGGGGGAGGGCACTGAAGCTTTCTTT. The chain links TRBV7-6 to TRBJ1-1, with 8 bases aligning to TRBD1. Per germline, CDR1 SGHVS and CDR2 FNYEAQ. The CDR3 runs to 15 residues. J gave up 4 bases and V 1 base, and 5 bases lay outside the gene matches.

V is TRBV2 and J is TRBJ2-5, with D unresolved. The CDR3 has 11 residues. V lost 0 bases to trimming and J lost 6 bases, with 2 bases between them. Germline V gene lookup returns CDR1 SNHLY and CDR2 FYNNEI. CDR3 DNA: TGTGCCAGCAGTGAAGCTCAGACCCAGTACTTC. This sequence encodes CASSEAQTQYF.

This clone was seen once. CDR3 sequence (DNA): TGTGCCAGCAGCTTTTTTCCGGACTCCCTCGGTAGGTCCGGGGCCAACGTCCTGACTTTC. Translated: CASSFFPDSLGRSGANVLTF. The chain links TRBV7-6 to TRBJ2-6, with a possible D match to TRBD2 (5 bases). Per germline, CDR1 SGHVS and CDR2 FNYEAQ. V lost 3 bases and J lost 4, with 25 bases in between. This CDR3 is 20 amino acids long. The full variable domain, in which reference TRBV7-6 and TRBJ2-6 provide the parts outside the CDR3, is GAGVSQSPRYKVTKRGQDVALRCDPISGHVSLYWYRQALGQGPEFLTYFNYEAQQDKSGLPNDRFSAERPEGSISTLTIQRTEQRDSAMYRCASSFFPDSLGRSGANVLTFGAGSRLTVL.

The J gene is TRBJ2-1, the V gene TRBV10-1, with TRBD2 matching over 16 bases. The CDR3 length is 14 residues. Germline-derived CDR1 and CDR2 are WNHNN and SYGVQD (reference sequence). V shed 6 bases and J 15 bases; nucleotides not matched to a gene: 8. The CDR3 sequence is CASSPGLAGGPGFF. In DNA form, the CDR3 reads TGCGCCAGCAGCCCGGGACTAGCGGGAGGGCCAGGGTTCTTC.

This clone has only one observation. The chain employs TRBV30 and TRBJ2-7; TRBD2 aligns across 7 bases. The V and J ends lost 0 bases and 7 bases, in that order; junction bases with no gene match: 12. Germline assignment: CDR1 GTSNPN and CDR2 SVGIG (reference sequence). The CDR3 is 15 amino acids. The CDR3 DNA is TGTGCCTGGAGTGTCATGGGGGGGAGGTTTTCGGAGCAGTACTTC. This gives the protein CAWSVMGGRFSEQYF.

The genes are TRBV7-9 and TRBJ1-1; D is possibly TRBD1 (6 bases). Trimming removed 5 bases from V and 3 bases from J, with 19 bases in between. The CDR3 totals 16 residues. Germline assignment: CDR1 SEHNR and CDR2 FQNEAQ (reference sequence). CDR3 in amino acids: CASSPMGRGWDTEAFF. CDR3 coding DNA: TGTGCCAGCAGCCCGATGGGCAGGGGCTGGGACACTGAAGCTTTCTTT. The full variable domain, in which reference TRBV7-9 and TRBJ1-1 provide the parts outside the CDR3, is DTGVSQNPRHKITKRGQNVTFRCDPISEHNRLYWYRQTLGQGPEFLTYFQNEAQLEKSRLLSDRFSAERPKGSFSTLEIQRTEQGDSAMYLCASSPMGRGWDTEAFFGQGTRLTVV.

The CDR3 here is CASRRDRGVKNIQYF. CDR3 coding DNA: TGTGCCAGCAGACGGGACAGGGGAGTCAAAAACATTCAGTACTTC. The J gene is TRBJ2-4, the V gene TRBV7-9; 10 bases are shared with TRBD1. Germline CDR1 SEHNR, CDR2 FQNEAQ (reference sequence). Unmatched junction bases numbered 5, after V lost 6 bases and J lost 3 bases. This CDR3 has 15 residues. The entire variable domain, with the rest obtained from reference TRBV7-9 and TRBJ2-4, is as follows: DTGVSQNPRHKITKRGQNVTFRCDPISEHNRLYWYRQTLGQGPEFLTYFQNEAQLEKSRLLSDRFSAERPKGSFSTLEIQRTEQGDSAMYLCASRRDRGVKNIQYFGAGTRLSVL.

This chain uses TRBV27 with TRBJ2-7; 9 bases are shared with TRBD1. The V segment lost 4 bases and the J segment 4 bases; nucleotides outside the gene matches: 14. The germline V gene has CDR1 MNHEY and CDR2 SMNVEV (reference sequence). The CDR3 totals 17 residues. The CDR3 reads CASSSGQGIPRRYEQYF. In nucleotides, the CDR3 is TGTGCCAGCAGTTCGGGACAGGGTATCCCAAGGCGGTACGAGCAGTACTTC.

V and J are TRBV27 and TRBJ2-5; perhaps TRBD2 as D (5 bases). Trimming shortened V by 10 bases and J by 5 bases, and 14 bases separated the two germline ends. The CDR3 consists of 12 residues. Germline CDR1 is MNHEY and CDR2 is SMNVEV (reference sequence). CDR3 residues: CANTGSRETQYF. CDR3 DNA sequence: TGTGCCAACACGGGGTCGAGGGAGACCCAGTACTTC.

This chain connects TRBV28 to TRBJ1-1; no reliable D call. V lost 7 bases and J lost 3, with 6 bases in between. This CDR3 spans 11 amino acids. CDR1 is MDHEN, CDR2 SYDVKM, per germline. CDR3 nucleotide sequence: TGTGCCAGCATTGGTTACACTGAAGCTTTCTTT. Translating it yields CASIGYTEAFF.

V and J are TRBV5-3 and TRBJ1-5; 7 positions agree with TRBD1. TRBV5-3 is known as an ORF, though its function is uncertain. This CDR3 region has 15 residues. Unmatched junction bases numbered 10, after V lost 4 bases and J lost 6 bases. The CDR3 is CARSTWDSSSQPQHF. Here the CDR3 DNA reads TGTGCCAGAAGCACCTGGGACAGTTCGAGTCAGCCCCAGCATTTT.

V gene TRBV10-1 combines with J gene TRBJ2-5; TRBD2 is a possible D gene (6 bases). CDR1 WNHNN and CDR2 SYGVQD come from the germline V gene (reference sequence). Trimming removed 3 bases at V and 5 bases at J, with 16 bases between. The CDR3 is 15 amino acids. Here the CDR3 reads CASSEGRELWETQYF. As DNA, the CDR3 is TGCGCCAGCAGTGAAGGCCGGGAGCTCTGGGAGACCCAGTACTTC.

The J gene is TRBJ1-2, the V gene TRBV18; D is unresolved. Germline V CDR1 and CDR2: KGHSH, LQKENI. V lost 6 bases, J lost 8 bases, and 16 bases lay in between. The CDR3 loop spans 13 amino acids. This chain's CDR3 is CASSNLIREGYTF. CDR3 nucleotides: TGTGCCAGCTCGAACCTCATTAGGGAGGGCTACACCTTC.

CDR3 nucleotides: TGTGCCAGCAGTACAACCGGGCTTCGAGAAGAGACCCAGTACTTC. It is translated as CASSTTGLREETQYF. The gene calls are TRBV9 and TRBJ2-5; no clear D gene. The CDR3 consists of 15 residues. Trimming took off 5 bases at V and 3 bases at J, with 17 bases between the two ends. Germline values: CDR1 SGDLS, CDR2 YYNGEE.

The gene calls are TRBV5-1 and TRBJ2-7, with a possible D match to TRBD1 (6 bases). The CDR3 extends over 14 amino acids. Deletions cut 4 bases from V and 0 bases from J, with 11 bases between. CDR1 SGHRS and CDR2 YFSETQ come from the germline V gene. The CDR3 reads CASSLGTFSYEQYF. For the CDR3, the DNA is TGCGCCAGCAGCCTTGGGACATTCTCCTACGAGCAGTACTTC.

J is TRBJ1-5 and V is TRBV28, with 7 positions matching TRBD1. This CDR3 region has 15 residues. Per the germline V gene, CDR1 is MDHEN and CDR2 is SYDVKM. J was trimmed by 5 bases and V by 6 bases; bases with no gene match: 10. The chain's CDR3 is CASRLQGVLDQPQHF. The CDR3 DNA reads as TGTGCCAGCAGACTTCAGGGGGTCCTCGATCAGCCCCAGCATTTT.

The J gene is TRBJ1-5, the V gene TRBV4-1, with 7 bases matching TRBD1. V lost 2 bases and J lost 6; bases outside the gene matches: 10. The germline CDR1 and CDR2 sequences are MGHRA and YSYEKL. This CDR3 contains 16 residues. DNA for the CDR3: TGCGCCAGCAGCCAATTTAAGTGGCAGGGGGTTCAGCCCCAGCATTTT. It yields the protein CASSQFKWQGVQPQHF.

This chain uses TRBV6-4 with TRBJ2-1; 8 positions agree with TRBD1. Germline assignment: CDR1 MRHNA and CDR2 SNTAGT. V was clipped by 3 bases and J by 5 bases; unmatched bases: 6. This CDR3 contains 15 residues. The CDR3 DNA follows: TGTGCCAGCAGTGAAGGCAGGGGGCCTGACAATGAGCAGTTCTTC. Translation: CASSEGRGPDNEQFF.

The V and J genes are TRBV11-2 and TRBJ2-1; the D is unclear. The germline gives CDR1 SGHAT, CDR2 FQNNGV. V was clipped by 1 base and J by 8 bases, with 9 bases between them. The CDR3 has 13 amino acids. Written as DNA, the CDR3 is TGTGCCAGCAGCTTAGCTCCAGTGGATGAGCAGTTCTTC. This sequence encodes CASSLAPVDEQFF.

This clone showed up just a few times. The V gene is TRBV27, the J gene TRBJ1-5, with D maybe TRBD1 (5 bases). Germline CDR1 MNHEY, CDR2 SMNVEV (reference sequence). Trimming shortened V by 0 bases and J by 7 bases, and 10 bases separated the two germline ends. This CDR3 is built from 14 residues. The CDR3 nucleotides are TGTGCCAGCAGTTTATCAGGGGTCGGACAGCCCCAGCATTTT. This translates into CASSLSGVGQPQHF.

A single count supports this clone. The gene calls are TRBV5-1 and TRBJ1-1; maybe TRBD1 (5 bases). Trimming took off 7 bases at V and 4 bases at J, with 17 bases between the two ends. The CDR3 consists of 14 residues. Per germline, CDR1 SGHRS and CDR2 YFSETQ. The CDR3 nucleotides read TGCGCCAGCGCATGGGGACCGTCCGGCACTGAAGCTTTCTTT. It yields the protein CASAWGPSGTEAFF.

The V gene is TRBV2, the J gene TRBJ2-7; weak D call: TRBD2 (6 bases). The germline V and J ends were trimmed by 0 bases and 1 base, with 19 bases remaining between them. The CDR3 is 18 amino acids. Germline loops: CDR1 SNHLY, CDR2 FYNNEI. CDR3 DNA sequence: TGTGCCAGCAGTGAAGCGCCACTGTCGCGGGCGGGGTCCTACGAGCAGTACTTC. Residues: CASSEAPLSRAGSYEQYF.

The chain couples TRBV6-5 to TRBJ1-3; 9 bases map to TRBD1. Per the germline V gene, CDR1 is MNHEY and CDR2 is SVGAGI. V lost 6 bases to trimming and J lost 4 bases; unmatched junction nucleotides: 7. The CDR3 extends over 15 amino acids. The CDR3 DNA reads as TGTGCCAGCAGGCGCACCGGGACAGGGGGAAACACCATATATTTT. It specifies CASRRTGTGGNTIYF.

The gene calls are TRBV27 and TRBJ2-4; D is perhaps TRBD2 (6 bases). Trimming shortened V by 0 bases and J by 6 bases, and 9 bases separated the two germline ends. Germline lookup yields CDR1 MNHEY and CDR2 SMNVEV (reference sequence). This CDR3 is built from 14 residues. CDR3 in amino acids: CASSLSGLLNIQYF. The CDR3 region has the DNA TGTGCCAGCAGTTTATCGGGACTCTTAAACATTCAGTACTTC.

The chain uses TRBV7-8 and TRBJ1-4; D remains unclear. Deletions cut 4 bases from V and 7 bases from J, with 10 bases between. The CDR3 spans 13 residues. The germline gives CDR1 SGHVS, CDR2 FQNEAQ. The CDR3 nucleotides read TGTGCCAGCAGCTGGAGGGTTTTTGAAAAACTGTTTTTT. Translated: CASSWRVFEKLFF.

This clone was detected only once. The chain couples TRBV9 to TRBJ2-1; 8 nucleotides align to TRBD2. Trimming took 4 bases from V and 6 from J; bases not matched to a gene: 15. CDR1 SGDLS and CDR2 YYNGEE come from the germline V gene. The CDR3 contains 17 residues. CDR3 DNA sequence: TGTGCCAGCAGCCCAACACAACGGGGGGGCCTGATCAATGAGCAGTTCTTC. This codes for CASSPTQRGGLINEQFF.